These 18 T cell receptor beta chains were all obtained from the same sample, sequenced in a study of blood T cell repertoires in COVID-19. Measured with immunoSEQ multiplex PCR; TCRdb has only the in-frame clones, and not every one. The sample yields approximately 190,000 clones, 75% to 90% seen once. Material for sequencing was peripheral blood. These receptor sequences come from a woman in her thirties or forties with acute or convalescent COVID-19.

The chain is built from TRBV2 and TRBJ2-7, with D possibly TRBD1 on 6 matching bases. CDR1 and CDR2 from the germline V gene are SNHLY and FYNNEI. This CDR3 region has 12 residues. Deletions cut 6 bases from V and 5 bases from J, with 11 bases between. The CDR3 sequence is CASRAYRDEQYF. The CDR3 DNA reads TGTGCCAGCAGAGCCTACAGGGACGAGCAGTACTTC. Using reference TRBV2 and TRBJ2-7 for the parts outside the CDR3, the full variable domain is EPEVTQTPSHQVTQMGQEVILRCVPISNHLYFYWYRQILGQKVEFLVSFYNNEISEKSEIFDDQFSVERPDGSNFTLKIRSTKLEDSAMYFCASRAYRDEQYFGPGTRLTVT.

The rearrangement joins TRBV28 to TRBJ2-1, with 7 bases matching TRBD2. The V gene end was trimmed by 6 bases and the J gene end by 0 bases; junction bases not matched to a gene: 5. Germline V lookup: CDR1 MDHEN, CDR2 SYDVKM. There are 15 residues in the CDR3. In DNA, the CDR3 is TGTGCCAGCAGCTGGGGCGGGAGCTCCTACAATGAGCAGTTCTTC. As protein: CASSWGGSSYNEQFF.

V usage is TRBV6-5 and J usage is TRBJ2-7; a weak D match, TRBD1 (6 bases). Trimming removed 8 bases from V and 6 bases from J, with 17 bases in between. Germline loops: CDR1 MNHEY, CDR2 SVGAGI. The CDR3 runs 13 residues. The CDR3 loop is CASCIRGTSEQYF. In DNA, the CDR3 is TGTGCCAGCTGTATCAGGGGAACTTCCGAGCAGTACTTC.

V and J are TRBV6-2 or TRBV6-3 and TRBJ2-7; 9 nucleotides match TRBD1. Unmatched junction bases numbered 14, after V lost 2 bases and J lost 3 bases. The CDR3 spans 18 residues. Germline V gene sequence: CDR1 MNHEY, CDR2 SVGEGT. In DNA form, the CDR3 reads TGTGCCAGCAGTTACAGGTCTGGTCGGGACAGGGATTTCTACGAGCAGTACTTC. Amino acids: CASSYRSGRDRDFYEQYF.

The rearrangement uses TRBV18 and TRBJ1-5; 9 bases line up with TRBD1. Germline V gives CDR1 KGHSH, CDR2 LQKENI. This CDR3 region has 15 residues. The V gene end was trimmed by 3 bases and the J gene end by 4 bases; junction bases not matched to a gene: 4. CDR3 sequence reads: CASSPTGQGNQPQHF. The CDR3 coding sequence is TGTGCCAGCTCACCTACCGGACAGGGGAATCAGCCCCAGCATTTT.

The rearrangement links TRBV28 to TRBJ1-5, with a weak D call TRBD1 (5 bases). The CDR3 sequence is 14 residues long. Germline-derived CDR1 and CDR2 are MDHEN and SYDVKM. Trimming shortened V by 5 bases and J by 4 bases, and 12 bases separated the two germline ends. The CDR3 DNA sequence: TGTGCCAGCAGTGTGGGGGGTGTGAATCAGCCCCAGCATTTT. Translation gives CASSVGGVNQPQHF.

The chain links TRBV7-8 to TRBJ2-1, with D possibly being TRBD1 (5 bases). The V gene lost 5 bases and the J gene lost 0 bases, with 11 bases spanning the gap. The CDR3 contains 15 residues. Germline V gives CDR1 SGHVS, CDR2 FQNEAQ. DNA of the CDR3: TGTGCCAGCAGCCCCCTCGACAGCTCCTACAATGAGCAGTTCTTC. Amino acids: CASSPLDSSYNEQFF.

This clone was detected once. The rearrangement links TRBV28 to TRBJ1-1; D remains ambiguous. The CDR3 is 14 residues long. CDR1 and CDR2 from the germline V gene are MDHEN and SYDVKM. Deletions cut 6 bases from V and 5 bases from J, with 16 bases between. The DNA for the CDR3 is TGTGCCAGCAGGACCGAGGATGTAGAAACTGAAGCTTTCTTT. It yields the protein CASRTEDVETEAFF.

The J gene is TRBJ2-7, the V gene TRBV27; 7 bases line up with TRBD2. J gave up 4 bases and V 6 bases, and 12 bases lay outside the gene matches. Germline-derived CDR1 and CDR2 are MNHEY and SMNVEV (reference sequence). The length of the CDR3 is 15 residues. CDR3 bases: TGTGCCAGCAGGGTAGCAGGGCTAGCGGAATACGAGCAGTACTTC. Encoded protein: CASRVAGLAEYEQYF.

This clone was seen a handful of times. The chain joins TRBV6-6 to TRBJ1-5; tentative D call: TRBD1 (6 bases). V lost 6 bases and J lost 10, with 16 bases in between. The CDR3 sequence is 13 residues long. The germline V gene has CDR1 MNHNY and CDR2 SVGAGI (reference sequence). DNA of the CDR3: TGTGCCAGCAGAGGCGGACAGATCAGCCCCCAGCATTTT. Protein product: CASRGGQISPQHF.

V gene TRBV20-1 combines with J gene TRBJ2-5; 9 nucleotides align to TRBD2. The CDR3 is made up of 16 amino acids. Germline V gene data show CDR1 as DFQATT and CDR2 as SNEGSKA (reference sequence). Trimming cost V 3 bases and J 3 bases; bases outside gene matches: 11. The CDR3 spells CSASAPGLATEETQYF. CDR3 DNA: TGCAGTGCTAGTGCTCCGGGACTAGCAACGGAAGAGACCCAGTACTTC.

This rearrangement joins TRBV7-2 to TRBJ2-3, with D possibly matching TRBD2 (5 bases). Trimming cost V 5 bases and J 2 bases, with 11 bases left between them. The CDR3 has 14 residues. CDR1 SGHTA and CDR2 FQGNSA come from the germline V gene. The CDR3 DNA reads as TGTGCCAGCAGCCCCGGACTGGTCACAGATACGCAGTATTTT. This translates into CASSPGLVTDTQYF.

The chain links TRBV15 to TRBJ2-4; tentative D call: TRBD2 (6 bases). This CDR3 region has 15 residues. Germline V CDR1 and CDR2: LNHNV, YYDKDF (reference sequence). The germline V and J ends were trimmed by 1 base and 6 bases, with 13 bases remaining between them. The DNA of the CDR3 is TGTGCCACCAGCAGAGCCCCACGGGGGAGAAACATTCAGTACTTC. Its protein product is CATSRAPRGRNIQYF. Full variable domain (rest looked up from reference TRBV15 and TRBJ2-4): DAMVIQNPRYQVTQFGKPVTLSCSQTLNHNVMYWYQQKSSQAPKLLFHYYDKDFNNEADTPDNFQSRRPNTSFCFLDIRSPGLGDTAMYLCATSRAPRGRNIQYFGAGTRLSVL.

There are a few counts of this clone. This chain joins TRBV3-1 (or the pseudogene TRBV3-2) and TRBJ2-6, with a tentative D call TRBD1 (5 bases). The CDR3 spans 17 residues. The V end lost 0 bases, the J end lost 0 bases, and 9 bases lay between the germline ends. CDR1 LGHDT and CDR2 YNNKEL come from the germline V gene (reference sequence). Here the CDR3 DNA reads TGTGCCAGCAGCCAAGATGACAGTTACTCTGGGGCCAACGTCCTGACTTTC. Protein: CASSQDDSYSGANVLTF.

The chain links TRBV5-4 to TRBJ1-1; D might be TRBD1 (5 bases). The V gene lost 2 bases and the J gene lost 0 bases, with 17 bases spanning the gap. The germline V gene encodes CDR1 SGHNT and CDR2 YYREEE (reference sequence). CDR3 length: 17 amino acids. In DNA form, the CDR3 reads TGTGCCAGCAGCTTTCTTATAGGGGCAAGGATGAACACTGAAGCTTTCTTT. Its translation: CASSFLIGARMNTEAFF.

The CDR3 loop reads CASAPGVGQGYEKLFF. The CDR3 DNA reads as TGCGCCAGCGCTCCCGGCGTCGGGCAGGGCTATGAAAAACTGTTTTTT. The chain carries TRBV5-1 and TRBJ1-4, with D possibly matching TRBD1 (5 bases). CDR1 SGHRS and CDR2 YFSETQ come from the germline V gene. The CDR3 sequence is 16 residues long. V was cut by 7 bases and J by 6 bases, with 22 bases left in between.

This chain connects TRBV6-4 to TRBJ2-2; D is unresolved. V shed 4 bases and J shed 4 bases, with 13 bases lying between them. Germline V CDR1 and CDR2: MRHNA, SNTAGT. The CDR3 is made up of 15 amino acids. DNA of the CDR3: TGTGCCAGCAGTGTTGAGGCTAGTAGCACCGGGGAGCTGTTTTTT. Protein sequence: CASSVEASSTGELFF.

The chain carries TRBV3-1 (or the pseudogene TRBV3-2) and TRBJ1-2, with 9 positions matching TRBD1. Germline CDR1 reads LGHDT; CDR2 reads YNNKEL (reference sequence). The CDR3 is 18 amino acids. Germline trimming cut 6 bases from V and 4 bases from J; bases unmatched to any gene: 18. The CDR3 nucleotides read TGTGCCAGCAGAGGGCAGGACAGGGGAGGAAATGGCCCCTATGGCTACACCTTC. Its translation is CASRGQDRGGNGPYGYTF.